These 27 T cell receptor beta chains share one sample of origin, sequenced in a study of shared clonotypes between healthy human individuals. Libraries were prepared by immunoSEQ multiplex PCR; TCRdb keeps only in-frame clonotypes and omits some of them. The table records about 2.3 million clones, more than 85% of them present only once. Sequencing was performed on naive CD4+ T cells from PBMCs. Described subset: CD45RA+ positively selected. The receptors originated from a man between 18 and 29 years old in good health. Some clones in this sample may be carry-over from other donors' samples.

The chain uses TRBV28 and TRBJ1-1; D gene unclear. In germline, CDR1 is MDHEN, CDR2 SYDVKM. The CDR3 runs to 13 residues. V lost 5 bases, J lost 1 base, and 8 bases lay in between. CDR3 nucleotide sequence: TGTGCCAGCAGTATATTACAGAACACTGAAGCTTTCTTT. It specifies CASSILQNTEAFF.

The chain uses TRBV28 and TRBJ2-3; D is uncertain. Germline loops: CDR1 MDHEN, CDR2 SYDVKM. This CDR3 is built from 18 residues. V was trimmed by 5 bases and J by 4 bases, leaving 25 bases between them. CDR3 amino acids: CASSPLKDLNYSSDTQYF. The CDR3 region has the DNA TGTGCCAGCAGTCCCCTTAAGGATCTAAACTACTCCTCAGATACGCAGTATTTT.

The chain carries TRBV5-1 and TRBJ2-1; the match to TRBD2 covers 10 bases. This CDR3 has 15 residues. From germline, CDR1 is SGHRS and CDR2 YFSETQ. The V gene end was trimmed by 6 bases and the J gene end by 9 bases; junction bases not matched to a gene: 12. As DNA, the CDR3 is TGCGCCAGCACCCCTTCGGCTAGCGGGAGCCTTGAGCAGTTCTTC. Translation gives CASTPSASGSLEQFF.

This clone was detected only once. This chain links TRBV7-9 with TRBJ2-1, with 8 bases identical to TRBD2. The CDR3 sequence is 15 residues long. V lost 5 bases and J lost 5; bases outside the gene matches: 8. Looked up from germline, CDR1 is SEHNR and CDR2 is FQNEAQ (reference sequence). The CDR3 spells CASSTQGGGHNEQFF. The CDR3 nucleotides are TGTGCCAGCAGCACCCAGGGCGGGGGGCACAATGAGCAGTTCTTC.

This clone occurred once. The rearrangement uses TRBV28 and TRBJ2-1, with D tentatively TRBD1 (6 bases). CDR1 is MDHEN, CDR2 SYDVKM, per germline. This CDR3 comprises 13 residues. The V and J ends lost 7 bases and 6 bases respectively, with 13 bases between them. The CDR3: CASTSGALNEQFF. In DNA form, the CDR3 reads TGTGCCAGCACCTCAGGGGCTCTCAATGAGCAGTTCTTC.

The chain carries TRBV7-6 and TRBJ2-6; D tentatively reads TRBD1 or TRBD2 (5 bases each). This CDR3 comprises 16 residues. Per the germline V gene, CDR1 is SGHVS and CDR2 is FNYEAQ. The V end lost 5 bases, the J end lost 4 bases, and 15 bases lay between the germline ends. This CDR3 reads CASSGVGASGANVLTF. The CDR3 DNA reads TGTGCCAGCAGCGGGGTCGGGGCGTCAGGGGCCAACGTCCTGACTTTC.

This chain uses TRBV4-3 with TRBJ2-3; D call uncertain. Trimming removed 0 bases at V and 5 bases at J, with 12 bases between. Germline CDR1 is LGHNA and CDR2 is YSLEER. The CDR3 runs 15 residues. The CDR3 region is CASSQEVAGKDTQYF. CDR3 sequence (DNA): TGCGCCAGCAGCCAAGAGGTGGCCGGCAAAGATACGCAGTATTTT.

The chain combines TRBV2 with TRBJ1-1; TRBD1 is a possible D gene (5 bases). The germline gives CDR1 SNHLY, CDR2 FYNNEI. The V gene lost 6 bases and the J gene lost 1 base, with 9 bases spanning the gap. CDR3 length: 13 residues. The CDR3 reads CASRDQGNTEAFF. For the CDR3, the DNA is TGTGCCAGCAGGGATCAGGGGAACACTGAAGCTTTCTTT.

CDR3 protein: CASSAQGVSPLHF. CDR3 nucleotides: TGTGCCAGCAGTGCCCAGGGGGTTTCACCCCTCCACTTT. The chain combines TRBV6-5 with TRBJ1-6; the match to TRBD1 covers 7 bases. Germline trimming cut 5 bases from V and 9 bases from J; bases unmatched to any gene: 4. The CDR3 has 13 residues. The germline gives CDR1 MNHEY, CDR2 SVGAGI.

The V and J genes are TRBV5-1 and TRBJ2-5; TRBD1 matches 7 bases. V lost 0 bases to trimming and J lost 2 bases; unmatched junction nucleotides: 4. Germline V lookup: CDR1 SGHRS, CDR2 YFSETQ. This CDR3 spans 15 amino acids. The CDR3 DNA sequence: TGCGCCAGCAGCTTGGGGGGACAGATACAAGAGACCCAGTACTTC. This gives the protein CASSLGGQIQETQYF.

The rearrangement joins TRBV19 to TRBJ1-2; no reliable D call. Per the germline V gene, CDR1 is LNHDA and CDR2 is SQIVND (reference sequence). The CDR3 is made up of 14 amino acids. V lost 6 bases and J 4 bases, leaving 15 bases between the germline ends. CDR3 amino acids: CASSPVAGIYGYTF. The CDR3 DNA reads TGTGCCAGTAGCCCCGTGGCGGGGATCTATGGCTACACCTTC.

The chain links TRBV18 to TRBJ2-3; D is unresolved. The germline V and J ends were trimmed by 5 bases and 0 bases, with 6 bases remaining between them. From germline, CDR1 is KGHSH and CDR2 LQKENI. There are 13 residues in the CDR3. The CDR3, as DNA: TGTGCCAGCTCATCTACTAGCACAGATACGCAGTATTTT. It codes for CASSSTSTDTQYF.

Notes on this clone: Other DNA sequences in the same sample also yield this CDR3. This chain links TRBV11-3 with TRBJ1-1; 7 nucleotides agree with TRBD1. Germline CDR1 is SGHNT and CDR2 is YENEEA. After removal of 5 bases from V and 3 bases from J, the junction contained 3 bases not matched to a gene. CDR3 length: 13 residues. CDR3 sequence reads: CASSPTGDTEAFF. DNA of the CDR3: TGTGCCAGCAGCCCTACAGGGGACACTGAAGCTTTCTTT.

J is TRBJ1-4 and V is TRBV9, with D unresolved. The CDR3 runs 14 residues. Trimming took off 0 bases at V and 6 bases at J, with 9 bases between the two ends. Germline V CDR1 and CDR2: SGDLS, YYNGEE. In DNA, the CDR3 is TGTGCCAGCAGCGTAGGGGGTTTAGATGAAAAACTGTTTTTT. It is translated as CASSVGGLDEKLFF.

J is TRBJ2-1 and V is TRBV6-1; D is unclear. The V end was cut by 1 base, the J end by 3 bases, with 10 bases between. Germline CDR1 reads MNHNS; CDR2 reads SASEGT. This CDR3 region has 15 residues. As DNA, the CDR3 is TGTGCCAGCAGTGAAGGGCATTTCATCTACAATGAGCAGTTCTTC. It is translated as CASSEGHFIYNEQFF.

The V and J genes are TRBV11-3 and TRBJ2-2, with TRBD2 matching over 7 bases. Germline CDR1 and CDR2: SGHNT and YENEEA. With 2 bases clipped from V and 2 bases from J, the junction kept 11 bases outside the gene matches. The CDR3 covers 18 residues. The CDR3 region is CASSLRSSGTLNTGELFF. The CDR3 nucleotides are TGTGCCAGCAGCTTAAGGTCAAGCGGGACTCTTAACACCGGGGAGCTGTTTTTT.

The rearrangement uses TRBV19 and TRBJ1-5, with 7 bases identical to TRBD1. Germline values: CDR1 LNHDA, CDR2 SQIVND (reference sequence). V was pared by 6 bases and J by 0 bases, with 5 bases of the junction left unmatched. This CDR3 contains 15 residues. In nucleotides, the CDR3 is TGTGCCAGTAGCCAGGGACAGTATAGCAATCAGCCCCAGCATTTT. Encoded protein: CASSQGQYSNQPQHF.

The CDR3 region is CASSLGQGITYEQYF. The CDR3 region has the DNA TGTGCCAGCAGCTTAGGGCAGGGGATCACCTACGAGCAGTACTTC. The chain recombines TRBV7-6 with TRBJ2-7, with D tentatively TRBD1 (6 bases). The germline V gene encodes CDR1 SGHVS and CDR2 FNYEAQ. With 1 base removed from V and 2 bases from J, the gap between germline ends came to 12 bases. CDR3 length: 15 amino acids.

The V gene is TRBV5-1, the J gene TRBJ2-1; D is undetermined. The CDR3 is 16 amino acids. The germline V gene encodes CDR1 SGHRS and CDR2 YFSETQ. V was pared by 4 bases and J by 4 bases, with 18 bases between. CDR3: CASSPGPTGVYNEQFF. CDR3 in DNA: TGCGCCAGCAGCCCTGGCCCAACTGGAGTTTACAATGAGCAGTTCTTC.

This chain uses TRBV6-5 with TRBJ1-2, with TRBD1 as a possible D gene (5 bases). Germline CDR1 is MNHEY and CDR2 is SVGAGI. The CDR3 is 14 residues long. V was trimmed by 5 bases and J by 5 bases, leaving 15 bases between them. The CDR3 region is CASSRMGDPYGYTF. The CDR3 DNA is TGTGCCAGCAGTAGAATGGGGGACCCATATGGCTACACCTTC.

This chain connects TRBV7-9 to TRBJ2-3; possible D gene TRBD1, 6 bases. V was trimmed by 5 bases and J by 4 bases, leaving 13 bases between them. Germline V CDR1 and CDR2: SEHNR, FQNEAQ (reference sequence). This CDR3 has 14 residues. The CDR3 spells CASSPRTEADTQYF. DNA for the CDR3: TGTGCCAGCAGCCCCAGGACAGAGGCAGATACGCAGTATTTT.

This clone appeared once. In DNA, the CDR3 is TGTGCCAGCAGGAGGGGGCGAGGTGAAAAACTGTTTTTT. Translation: CASRRGRGEKLFF. This chain joins TRBV27 and TRBJ1-4; 7 bases align to TRBD1. Germline values: CDR1 MNHEY, CDR2 SMNVEV (reference sequence). V lost 6 bases and J lost 7; bases outside the gene matches: 5. The CDR3 totals 13 residues. The full variable domain, rest sourced from reference TRBV27 and TRBJ1-4, is EAQVTQNPRYLITVTGKKLTVTCSQNMNHEYMSWYRQDPGLGLRQIYYSMNVEVTDKGDVPEGYKVSRKEKRNFPLILESPSPNQTSLYFCASRRGRGEKLFFGSGTQLSVL.

The CDR3 here is CASSSAGSRNIQYF. CDR3 DNA: TGTGCCAGCAGTTCCGCAGGGTCGCGGAACATTCAGTACTTC. The chain has TRBV28 and TRBJ2-4; the D gene is possibly TRBD1 (5 bases). Germline-derived CDR1 and CDR2 are MDHEN and SYDVKM. This CDR3 is 14 amino acids long. V lost 4 bases and J 7 bases, leaving 14 bases between the germline ends.

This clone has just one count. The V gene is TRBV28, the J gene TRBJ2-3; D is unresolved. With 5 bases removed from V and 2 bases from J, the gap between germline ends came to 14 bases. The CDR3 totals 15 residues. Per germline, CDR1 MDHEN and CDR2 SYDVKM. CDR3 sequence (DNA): TGTGCCAGCAGTACTGTCTGGCGGTCCACAGATACGCAGTATTTT. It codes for CASSTVWRSTDTQYF. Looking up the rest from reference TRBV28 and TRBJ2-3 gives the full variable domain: DVKVTQSSRYLVKRTGEKVFLECVQDMDHENMFWYRQDPGLGLRLIYFSYDVKMKEKGDIPEGYSVSREKKERFSLILESASTNQTSMYLCASSTVWRSTDTQYFGPGTRLTVL.

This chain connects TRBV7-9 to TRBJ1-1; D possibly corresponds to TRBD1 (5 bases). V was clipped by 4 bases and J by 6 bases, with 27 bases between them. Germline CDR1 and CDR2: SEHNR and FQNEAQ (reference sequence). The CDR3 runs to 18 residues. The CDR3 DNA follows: TGTGCCAGCAGCTCAAGGGGATTTCCCCCTCGCTCTTACCCTGAAGCTTTCTTT. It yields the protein CASSSRGFPPRSYPEAFF.

The CDR3 loop is CASSVVPQGTGELFF. The CDR3 DNA follows: TGTGCCAGCAGCGTAGTACCCCAGGGCACCGGGGAGCTGTTTTTT. The chain employs TRBV9 and TRBJ2-2, with D possibly matching TRBD1 (5 bases). The CDR3 extends over 15 amino acids. The V end was cut by 0 bases, the J end by 4 bases, with 10 bases between. Germline CDR1 SGDLS, CDR2 YYNGEE.

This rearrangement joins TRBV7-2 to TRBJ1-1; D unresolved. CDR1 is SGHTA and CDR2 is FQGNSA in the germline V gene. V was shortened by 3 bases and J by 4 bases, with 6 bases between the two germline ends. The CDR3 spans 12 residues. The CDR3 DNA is TGTGCCAGCAGCTTCGGGTTCACTGAAGCTTTCTTT. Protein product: CASSFGFTEAFF. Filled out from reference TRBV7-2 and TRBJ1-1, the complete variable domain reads GAGVSQSPSNKVTEKGKDVELRCDPISGHTALYWYRQSLGQGLEFLIYFQGNSAPDKSGLPSDRFSAERTGGSVSTLTIQRTQQEDSAVYLCASSFGFTEAFFGQGTRLTVV.